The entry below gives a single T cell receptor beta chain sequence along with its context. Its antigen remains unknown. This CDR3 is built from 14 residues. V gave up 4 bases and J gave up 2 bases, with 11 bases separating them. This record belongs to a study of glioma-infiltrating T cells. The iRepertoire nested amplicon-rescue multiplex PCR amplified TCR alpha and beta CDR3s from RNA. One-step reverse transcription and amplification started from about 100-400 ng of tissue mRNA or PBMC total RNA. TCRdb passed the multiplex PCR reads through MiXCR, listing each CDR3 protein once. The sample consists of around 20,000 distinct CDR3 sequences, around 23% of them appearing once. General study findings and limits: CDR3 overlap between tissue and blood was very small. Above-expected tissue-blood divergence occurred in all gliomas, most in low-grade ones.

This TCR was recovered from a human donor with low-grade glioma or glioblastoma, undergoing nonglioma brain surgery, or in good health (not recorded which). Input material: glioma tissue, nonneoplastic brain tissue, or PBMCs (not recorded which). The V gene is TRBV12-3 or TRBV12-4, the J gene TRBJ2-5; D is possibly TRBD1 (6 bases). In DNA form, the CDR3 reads TGTGCCAGCAGTTCACCGAGGGGGCAAGAGACCCAGTACTTC. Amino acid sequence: CASSSPRGQETQYF.